This paragraph covers one T cell receptor beta chain sequence. V shed 6 bases, J shed 6 bases, and the junction held 13 bases outside the gene matches. The CDR3 totals 15 residues. CDR1 and CDR2 from the germline V gene are SGHAT and FQNNGV. The sample belongs to a study of shared clonotypes between healthy human individuals. The method was immunoSEQ multiplex PCR; TCRdb's version includes in-frame clones alone and lacks a portion of them. The table has 2,500,000 or so clones, about 92% seen once. This receptor was identified in a man aged 18 to 29 in good health. The genes are TRBV11-2 and TRBJ2-7; 8 nucleotides align to TRBD1. The specimen was naive CD4+ T cells sorted from blood. The subset is: CD45RA+ positively selected. CDR3 protein: CASRRPGQVDTEQYF. The CDR3 bases are TGTGCCAGCAGACGACCGGGACAGGTCGACACCGAGCAGTACTTC.